This entry features one T cell receptor (beta chain) sequence. Antigen specificity is unknown. The data stem from a study of identical twins. Study observations and caveats: Partial confounding of zero-insertion analyses by invariant MAIT and iNKT cells was possible. Modelling underestimated the level of out-of-frame TCR alpha sharing observed in monozygotic twins. Among out-of-frame alpha sequences shared by twins, low generation probability occurred in excess.

The cDNA had a unique molecular identifier and a template-switch universal primer site. TCRdb re-derived calls from the 5' RACE reads in MiXCR, one entry per CDR3 protein. Of roughly 260,000 distinct CDR3 sequences in the sample, approximately 6.8% are singletons; the top ten hold around 5.4%. This same sample was also part of a study on yellow fever vaccine responses in identical twins.

The clonotype was recovered from a woman under 30 in good health. Sequenced sample: CD8+ T cells sorted from blood.

The CDR3 DNA reads as TGTGCCACTTTACAGGGAAACAATGAGCAGTTCTTC. Protein: CATLQGNNEQFF. V usage is TRBV2 and J usage is TRBJ2-1, with D possibly being TRBD1 (6 bases). CDR3 length: 12 residues. CDR1 and CDR2 (germline): SNHLY, FYNNEI. V was shortened by 10 bases and J by 5 bases, with 12 bases between the two germline ends. Complete variable domain (other parts from reference TRBV2 and TRBJ2-1): EPEVTQTPSHQVTQMGQEVILRCVPISNHLYFYWYRQILGQKVEFLVSFYNNEISEKSEIFDDQFSVERPDGSNFTLKIRSTKLEDSAMYFCATLQGNNEQFFGPGTRLTVL.